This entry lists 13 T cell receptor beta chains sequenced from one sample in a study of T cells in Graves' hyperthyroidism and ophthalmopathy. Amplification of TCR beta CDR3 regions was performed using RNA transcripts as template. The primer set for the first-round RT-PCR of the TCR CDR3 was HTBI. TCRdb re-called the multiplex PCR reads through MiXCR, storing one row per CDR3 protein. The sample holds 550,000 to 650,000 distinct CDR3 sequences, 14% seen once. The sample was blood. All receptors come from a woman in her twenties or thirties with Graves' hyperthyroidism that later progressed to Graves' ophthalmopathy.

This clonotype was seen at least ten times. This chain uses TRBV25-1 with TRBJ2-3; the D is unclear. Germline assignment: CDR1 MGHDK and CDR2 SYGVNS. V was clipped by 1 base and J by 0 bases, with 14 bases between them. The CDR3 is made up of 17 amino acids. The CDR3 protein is CASSELRSATSTDTQYF. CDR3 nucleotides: TGTGCCAGCAGTGAATTGAGAAGCGCCACTAGCACAGATACGCAGTATTTT.

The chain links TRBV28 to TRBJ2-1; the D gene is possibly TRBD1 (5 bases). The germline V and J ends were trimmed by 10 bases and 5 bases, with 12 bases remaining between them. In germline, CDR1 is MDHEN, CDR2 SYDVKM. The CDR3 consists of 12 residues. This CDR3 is CATLRGNNEQFF. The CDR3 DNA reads TGTGCCACCCTAAGGGGCAACAATGAGCAGTTCTTC.

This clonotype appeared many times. DNA of the CDR3: TGTGCCAGCAGTTTGGCTGGACGAGGGAATGAGCAGTTCTTC. It specifies CASSLAGRGNEQFF. V usage is TRBV27 and J usage is TRBJ2-1; D might be TRBD2 (5 bases). The length of the CDR3 is 14 residues. V lost 3 bases to trimming and J lost 7 bases, with 13 bases between them. Germline assignment: CDR1 MNHEY and CDR2 SMNVEV (reference sequence).

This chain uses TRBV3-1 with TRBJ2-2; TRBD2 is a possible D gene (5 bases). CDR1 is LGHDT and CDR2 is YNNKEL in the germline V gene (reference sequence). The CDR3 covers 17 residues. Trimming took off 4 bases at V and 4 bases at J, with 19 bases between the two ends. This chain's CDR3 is CASSPWNRESGTGELFF. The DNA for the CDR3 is TGTGCCAGCAGCCCTTGGAATAGGGAGAGTGGCACCGGGGAGCTGTTTTTT.

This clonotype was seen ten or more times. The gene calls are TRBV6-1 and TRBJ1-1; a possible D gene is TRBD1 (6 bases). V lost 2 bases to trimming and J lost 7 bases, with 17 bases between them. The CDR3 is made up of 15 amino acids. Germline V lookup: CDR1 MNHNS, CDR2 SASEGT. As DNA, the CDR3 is TGTGCCAGCAGTGAATTGGCGGGGACATTCCTTGAAGCTTTCTTT. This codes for CASSELAGTFLEAFF.

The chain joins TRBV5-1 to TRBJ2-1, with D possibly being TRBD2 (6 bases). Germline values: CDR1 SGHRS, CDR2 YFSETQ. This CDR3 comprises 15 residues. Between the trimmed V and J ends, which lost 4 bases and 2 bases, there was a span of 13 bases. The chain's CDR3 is CASSLAEGPYNEQFF. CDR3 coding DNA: TGCGCCAGCAGCCTGGCGGAGGGCCCCTACAATGAGCAGTTCTTC.

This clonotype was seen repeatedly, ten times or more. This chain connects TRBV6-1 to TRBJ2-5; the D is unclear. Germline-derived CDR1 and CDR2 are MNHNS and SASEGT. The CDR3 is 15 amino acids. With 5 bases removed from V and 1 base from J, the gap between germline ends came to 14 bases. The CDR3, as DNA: TGTGCCAGCAGTACCCCGACAAGCCTCCAAGAGACCCAGTACTTC. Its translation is CASSTPTSLQETQYF.

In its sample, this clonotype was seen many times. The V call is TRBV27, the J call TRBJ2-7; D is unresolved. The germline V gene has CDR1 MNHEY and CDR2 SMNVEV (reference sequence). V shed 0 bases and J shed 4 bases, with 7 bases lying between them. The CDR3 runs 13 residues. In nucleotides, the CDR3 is TGTGCCAGCAGTTTATCGGGGTTGTACGAGCAGTACTTC. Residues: CASSLSGLYEQYF.

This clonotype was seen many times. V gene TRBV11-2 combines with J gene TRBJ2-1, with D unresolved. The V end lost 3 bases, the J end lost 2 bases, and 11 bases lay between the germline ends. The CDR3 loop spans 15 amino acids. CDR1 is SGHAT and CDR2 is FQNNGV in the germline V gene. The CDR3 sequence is CASSFRGNPYNEQFF. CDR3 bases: TGTGCCAGCAGCTTTAGAGGTAACCCCTACAATGAGCAGTTCTTC.

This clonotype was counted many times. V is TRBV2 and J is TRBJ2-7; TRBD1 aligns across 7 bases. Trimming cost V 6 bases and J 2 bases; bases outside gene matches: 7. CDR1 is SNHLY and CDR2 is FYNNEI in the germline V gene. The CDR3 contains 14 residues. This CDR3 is CASRLDRSTYEQYF. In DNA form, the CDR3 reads TGTGCCAGCAGACTGGACAGGTCGACCTACGAGCAGTACTTC.

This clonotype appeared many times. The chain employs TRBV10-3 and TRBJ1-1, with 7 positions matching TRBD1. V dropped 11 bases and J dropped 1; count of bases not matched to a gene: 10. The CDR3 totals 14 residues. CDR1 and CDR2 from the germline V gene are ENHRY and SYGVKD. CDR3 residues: CAAREGDRNTEAFF. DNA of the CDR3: TGTGCCGCCCGGGAGGGGGACAGGAACACTGAAGCTTTCTTT.

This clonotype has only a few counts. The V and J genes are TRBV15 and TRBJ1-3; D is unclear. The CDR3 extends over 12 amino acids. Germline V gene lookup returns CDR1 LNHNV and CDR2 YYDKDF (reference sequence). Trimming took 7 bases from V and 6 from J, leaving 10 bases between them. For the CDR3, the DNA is TGTGCCACCACCCAGGACGCAAACACCATATATTTT. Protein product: CATTQDANTIYF.

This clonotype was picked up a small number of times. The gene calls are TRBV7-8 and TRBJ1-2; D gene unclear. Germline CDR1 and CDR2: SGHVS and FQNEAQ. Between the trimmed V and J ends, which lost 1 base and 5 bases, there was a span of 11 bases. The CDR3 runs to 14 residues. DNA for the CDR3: TGTGCCAGCAGCTTAGGAAGTAGTAGTTATGGCTACACCTTC. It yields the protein CASSLGSSSYGYTF.